This T cell receptor (beta chain) emerged from a study of T cell responses to AZD1222 COVID-19 vaccine. Study-level findings and limits: Vaccine-associated CD4 TCRs ranged over spike, dominating at 160-218 and 743-854. The sample set comprised mostly white British donors with more females, and clonal diversity was possibly underestimated.

This clone was found once. Its antigen is still unknown. Trimming cost V 4 bases and J 2 bases, with 5 bases left between them. The CDR3 length is 11 residues. The germline gives CDR1 DFQATT, CDR2 SNEGSKA (reference sequence). Using immunoSEQ multiplex PCR, the repertoire was profiled, and TCRdb retains in-frame clones only, with some absent. The sample carries about 180,000 clones, 80% to 90% recorded once. This sequence was found in an adult who received the MenACWY meningococcal vaccine as a control. J is TRBJ2-5 and V is TRBV20-1; no clear D. The sequencing used peripheral blood, collected 28 days after the second dose of the MenACWY control vaccine. CDR3 amino acids: CSAIRQETQYF. The CDR3 DNA is TGCAGTGCTATTAGGCAAGAGACCCAGTACTTC.